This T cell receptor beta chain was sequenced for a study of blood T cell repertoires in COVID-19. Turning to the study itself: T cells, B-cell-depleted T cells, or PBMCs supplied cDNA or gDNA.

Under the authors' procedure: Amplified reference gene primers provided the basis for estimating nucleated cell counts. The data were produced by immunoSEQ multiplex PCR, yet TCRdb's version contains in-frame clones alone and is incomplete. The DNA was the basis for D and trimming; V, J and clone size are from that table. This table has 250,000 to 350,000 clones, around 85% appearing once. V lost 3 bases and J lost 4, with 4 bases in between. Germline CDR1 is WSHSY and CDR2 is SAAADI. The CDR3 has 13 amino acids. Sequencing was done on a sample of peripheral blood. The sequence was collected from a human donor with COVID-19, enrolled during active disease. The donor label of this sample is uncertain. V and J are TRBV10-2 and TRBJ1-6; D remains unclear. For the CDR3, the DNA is TGCGCCAGCAGTGACTCTTATAATTCACCCCTCCACTTT. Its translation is CASSDSYNSPLHF.